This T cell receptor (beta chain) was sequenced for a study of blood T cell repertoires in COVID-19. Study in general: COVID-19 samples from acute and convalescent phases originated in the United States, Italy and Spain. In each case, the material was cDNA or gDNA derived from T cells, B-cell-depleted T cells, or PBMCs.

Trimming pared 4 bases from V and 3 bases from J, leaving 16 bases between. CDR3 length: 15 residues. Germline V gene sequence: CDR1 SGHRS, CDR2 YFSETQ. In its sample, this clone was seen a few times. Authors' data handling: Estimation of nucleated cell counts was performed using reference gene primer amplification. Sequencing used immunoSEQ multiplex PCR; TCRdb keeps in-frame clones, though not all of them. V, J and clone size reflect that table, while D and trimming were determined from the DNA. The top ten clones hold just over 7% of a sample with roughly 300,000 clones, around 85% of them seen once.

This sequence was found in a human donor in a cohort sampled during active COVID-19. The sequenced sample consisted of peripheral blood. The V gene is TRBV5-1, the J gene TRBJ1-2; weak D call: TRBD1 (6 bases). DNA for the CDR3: TGCGCCAGCAGCAGTCGGACAGACACTCACTATGGCTACACCTTC. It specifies CASSSRTDTHYGYTF.